This TCR beta chain was observed in a study of blood T cell repertoires in COVID-19. Profiled with immunoSEQ multiplex PCR; TCRdb holds only in-frame clones, not every one. Among 290,000 or so clones listed, about four fifths were seen once. Sequencing was done on a sample of PBMCs or T cells enriched from blood (not recorded which). This clonotype originated in a man in his forties who had been exposed to COVID-19.

The CDR3 reads CATSRDHKAGGRNEQFF. The CDR3 DNA reads as TGTGCCACCAGCAGAGATCATAAGGCGGGAGGAAGGAATGAGCAGTTCTTC. V gene TRBV15 combines with J gene TRBJ2-1; the match to TRBD2 covers 8 bases. V was clipped by 0 bases and J by 7 bases; unmatched bases: 11. This CDR3 has 17 amino acids. CDR1 is LNHNV and CDR2 is YYDKDF in the germline V gene (reference sequence).